Below are 3 T cell receptor beta chains sequenced from a single sample in a study of T cells after yellow fever vaccination. TCRdb recomputed calls from the 5' RACE reads with MiXCR, one row per CDR3 protein. The profile covers hundreds of thousands of distinct CDR3 sequences, with around a fifth appearing a single time and approximately 16% taken by the ten largest. The sample consisted of PBMCs, taken 21 days after the first yellow fever vaccination. Source of these receptors: a man aged 18 to 30 who received the YFV17D yellow fever vaccine.

The V and J genes are TRBV28 and TRBJ2-7, with D uncertain. The ends were cut back, 5 bases at V and 4 bases at J, with 9 bases in the middle. Per the germline V gene, CDR1 is MDHEN and CDR2 is SYDVKM. The CDR3 length is 12 residues. CDR3 nucleotide sequence: TGTGCCAGCAGTGCACCAAATTACGAGCAGTACGTC. This encodes CASSAPNYEQYV.

As for this clonotype: Relative to the germline gene, one junction end is altered; a read error may explain this. This chain connects TRBV7-9 to TRBJ1-3; D is ambiguous. This CDR3 is built from 13 residues. Per the germline V gene, CDR1 is SEHNR and CDR2 is FQNEAQ (reference sequence). Written as DNA, the CDR3 is TGTGTCAGCGGCCTCCCCGGCGGAAACACCATATATTTT. Translated: CVSGLPGGNTIYF.

The chain combines TRBV6-4 with TRBJ2-7; 10 nucleotides line up with TRBD1. Trimming at V came to 7 bases and at J to 6 bases, leaving 12 bases not matched to a gene. The CDR3 totals 15 residues. Per the germline V gene, CDR1 is MRHNA and CDR2 is SNTAGT. In DNA form, the CDR3 reads TGTGCCAGCACCCGGCCCCGGGACAGGGGTCTCGAGCAGTACGTC. Its protein product is CASTRPRDRGLEQYV.